These 21 T cell receptor beta chains came from one sample sequenced in a study of cytomegalovirus exposure and HLA in healthy donors. Primers for the PCR totalled 60 Vbeta and 13 Jbeta. Some clones are missing from TCRdb's copy, which holds only in-frame ones; the method was immunoSEQ multiplex PCR. This table holds about 140,000 clones, 70% to 75% found once. Input material: PBMCs. These receptors came from a woman aged 35 to 49 in good health and CMV-seronegative.

The J gene is TRBJ1-1, the V gene TRBV5-1, with TRBD1 matching 8 bases. The CDR3 loop spans 14 amino acids. V was pared by 5 bases and J by 0 bases, with 3 bases of the junction left unmatched. In germline, CDR1 is SGHRS, CDR2 YFSETQ. The CDR3 DNA follows: TGCGCCAGCAGGGAACAGGGGGTGAACACTGAAGCTTTCTTT. This gives the protein CASREQGVNTEAFF.

The chain joins TRBV7-3 to TRBJ2-2, with D unresolved. CDR1 and CDR2 from the germline V gene are SGHTA and FQGTGA. V was trimmed by 1 base and J by 6 bases, leaving 6 bases between them. The CDR3 length is 13 residues. CDR3 region: CASSLISPGELFF. CDR3 in DNA: TGTGCCAGCAGCTTAATCAGTCCCGGGGAGCTGTTTTTT. The full variable domain, completed using reference TRBV7-3 and TRBJ2-2, is GAGVSQTPSNKVTEKGKYVELRCDPISGHTALYWYRQSLGQGPEFLIYFQGTGAADDSGLPNDRFFAVRPEGSVSTLKIQRTERGDSAVYLCASSLISPGELFFGEGSRLTVL.

The rearrangement uses TRBV10-2 and TRBJ2-1; 9 positions match TRBD2. With V trimmed by 8 bases and J by 5 bases, 13 bases remained unmatched. The CDR3 is 16 amino acids. CDR1 and CDR2 (germline): WSHSY, SAAADI. Here the CDR3 DNA reads TGCGCCAGCTGGCCAGCGGGGGGCACTCATAACAATGAGCAGTTCTTC. The encoded protein is CASWPAGGTHNNEQFF.

The chain is built from TRBV6-1 and TRBJ2-7, with D perhaps TRBD1 (6 bases). Germline CDR1 MNHNS, CDR2 SASEGT. This CDR3 contains 14 residues. V was pared by 4 bases and J by 3 bases, with 13 bases between. This chain's CDR3 is CASSGDRKNYEQYF. CDR3 in DNA: TGTGCCAGCAGTGGAGACAGGAAGAACTACGAGCAGTACTTC.

V gene TRBV7-6 combines with J gene TRBJ2-1; a weak D match, TRBD1 (6 bases). Germline assignment: CDR1 SGHVS and CDR2 FNYEAQ. V shed 5 bases and J shed 5 bases, with 10 bases lying between them. The CDR3 covers 13 residues. The DNA for the CDR3 is TGTGCCAGCAGCCCCGGACAGAACAATGAGCAGTTCTTC. Protein: CASSPGQNNEQFF. The full variable domain, its missing parts supplied by reference TRBV7-6 and TRBJ2-1, is GAGVSQSPRYKVTKRGQDVALRCDPISGHVSLYWYRQALGQGPEFLTYFNYEAQQDKSGLPNDRFSAERPEGSISTLTIQRTEQRDSAMYRCASSPGQNNEQFFGPGTRLTVL.

The table lists this clone with many counts. This rearrangement joins TRBV7-3 to TRBJ2-1, with TRBD1 identical over 7 bases. CDR3 length: 13 residues. The germline V gene encodes CDR1 SGHTA and CDR2 FQGTGA. The V and J ends lost 5 bases and 10 bases, in that order; junction bases with no gene match: 8. CDR3 sequence (DNA): TGTGCCAGCAGCGGCAACCCGGGACAGGAGCAGTTCTTC. This gives the protein CASSGNPGQEQFF.

J is TRBJ2-5 and V is TRBV5-4; 7 bases line up with TRBD1. CDR3 size: 14 residues. Trimming cost V 4 bases and J 3 bases; bases outside gene matches: 6. Germline CDR1 and CDR2: SGHNT and YYREEE (reference sequence). The chain's CDR3 is CASSGPTGEETQYF. CDR3 nucleotide sequence: TGTGCCAGCAGCGGGCCCACAGGGGAAGAGACCCAGTACTTC.

This CDR3 reads CASSQPGARQGRHGYTF. In DNA, the CDR3 is TGCGCCAGCAGCCAACCTGGGGCGAGACAGGGGAGGCATGGCTACACCTTC. The chain couples TRBV4-1 to TRBJ1-2; TRBD1 aligns across 8 bases. The V segment lost 2 bases and the J segment 6 bases; nucleotides outside the gene matches: 14. From germline, CDR1 is MGHRA and CDR2 YSYEKL. The CDR3 extends over 17 amino acids.

The chain uses TRBV4-2 and TRBJ1-6, with TRBD1 as a possible D gene (5 bases). Germline V lookup: CDR1 LGHNA, CDR2 YNFKEQ. Trimming shortened V by 0 bases and J by 6 bases, and 9 bases separated the two germline ends. This CDR3 has 15 residues. CDR3 residues: CASSQDRQFNSPLHF. CDR3 bases: TGTGCCAGCAGCCAAGATCGACAGTTTAATTCACCCCTCCACTTT.

V gene TRBV7-9 combines with J gene TRBJ2-7; 12 nucleotides match TRBD2. The CDR3 runs to 19 residues. Germline lookup yields CDR1 SEHNR and CDR2 FQNEAQ (reference sequence). The J segment lost 2 bases and the V segment lost 5 bases, leaving 16 bases of the junction unmatched. CDR3 nucleotide sequence: TGTGCCAGCAGCCGTGGGTTTACTAGCGGGGGGCCCCGAGCCTACGAGCAGTACGTC. It is translated as CASSRGFTSGGPRAYEQYV.

As regards this clone: At one of its ends the junction is not consistent with the germline gene, which may arise from a read error. The chain uses TRBV4-1 and TRBJ1-5; weak D call: TRBD1 (5 bases). The CDR3 is 16 residues long. Germline V gene data show CDR1 as MGHRA and CDR2 as YSYEKL. CDR3 sequence: CASSQVSRPGNRPQHF. DNA for the CDR3: TGCGCCAGCAGCCAAGTTTCTCGGCCAGGGAATCGGCCCCAGCATTTT.

This clone was recorded once. The genes are TRBV7-6 and TRBJ1-4; a weak D match, TRBD1 (6 bases). CDR3 size: 17 residues. V gave up 3 bases and J gave up 8 bases, with 22 bases separating them. CDR1 and CDR2 from the germline V gene are SGHVS and FNYEAQ. The CDR3 loop reads CASSFFAGAGVGEKLFF. DNA for the CDR3: TGTGCCAGCAGCTTTTTTGCAGGGGCCGGGGTTGGGGAAAAACTGTTTTTT.

The V call is TRBV9, the J call TRBJ2-2; D is possibly TRBD1 (6 bases). Germline-derived CDR1 and CDR2 are SGDLS and YYNGEE. The CDR3 covers 18 residues. V gave up 1 base and J gave up 6 bases, with 22 bases separating them. The CDR3 loop is CASSVFEIRGSVPGELFF. CDR3 sequence (DNA): TGTGCCAGCAGCGTATTCGAGATCAGGGGCTCGGTTCCCGGGGAGCTGTTTTTT.

The chain joins TRBV9 to TRBJ1-5, with D tentatively TRBD1 (5 bases). Looked up from germline, CDR1 is SGDLS and CDR2 is YYNGEE. The CDR3 extends over 14 amino acids. Trimming cost V 0 bases and J 3 bases, with 7 bases left between them. The CDR3 DNA is TGTGCCAGCAGCGTAGGGGGCTACAATCAGCCCCAGCATTTT. Protein: CASSVGGYNQPQHF.

This rearrangement joins TRBV9 to TRBJ2-1; tentatively, D is TRBD2 (7 bases). CDR3 length equals 17 residues. Deletions cut 4 bases from V and 0 bases from J, with 17 bases between. The V gene's germline CDR1 is SGDLS and CDR2 YYNGEE. CDR3 DNA: TGTGCCAGCAGCCCTCTCGGGGGGCCCTCCTCCTACAATGAGCAGTTCTTC. Amino acid sequence: CASSPLGGPSSYNEQFF.

This clone was counted a few times. The CDR3 DNA follows: TGTGCCAGCAGTTACGGAACAGATGAAGCTTTCTTT. The encoded protein is CASSYGTDEAFF. The V and J genes are TRBV6-5 and TRBJ1-1; D is uncertain. V dropped 2 bases and J dropped 7 bases, with 8 bases sitting between them. This CDR3 contains 12 residues. Per the germline V gene, CDR1 is MNHEY and CDR2 is SVGAGI.

This chain uses TRBV6-5 with TRBJ2-1; D possibly corresponds to TRBD1 (5 bases). V dropped 2 bases and J dropped 4 bases, with 15 bases sitting between them. The CDR3 spans 16 residues. Germline-derived CDR1 and CDR2 are MNHEY and SVGAGI. The CDR3 nucleotides read TGTGCCAGCAGTTACCAAAACATCGACAGTTACAATGAGCAGTTCTTC. It encodes CASSYQNIDSYNEQFF.

This clone appeared a single time. The genes are TRBV5-1 and TRBJ1-4, with TRBD1 matching 7 bases. V lost 4 bases and J lost 5; bases outside the gene matches: 5. This CDR3 region has 14 residues. CDR1 and CDR2 from the germline V gene are SGHRS and YFSETQ. CDR3 sequence: CASSRGTVNEKLFF. DNA of the CDR3: TGCGCCAGCAGCAGAGGGACAGTGAATGAAAAACTGTTTTTT.

This chain links TRBV6-1 with TRBJ1-3, with D possibly matching TRBD1 (5 bases). This CDR3 has 14 residues. Germline CDR1 reads MNHNS; CDR2 reads SASEGT. Trimming pared 8 bases from V and 0 bases from J, leaving 11 bases between. CDR3 residues: CASSLRGSGNTIYF. DNA of the CDR3: TGTGCCAGCTCTCTTAGGGGCTCTGGAAACACCATATATTTT.

The V and J genes are TRBV13 and TRBJ2-2, with D perhaps matching TRBD2 (5 bases). Trimming took off 5 bases at V and 4 bases at J, with 11 bases between the two ends. The CDR3 length is 14 residues. From germline, CDR1 is PRHDT and CDR2 FYEKMQ (reference sequence). CDR3 DNA sequence: TGTGCCAGCAGCGGGGAACGGGGCACCGGGGAGCTGTTTTTT. Translation gives CASSGERGTGELFF.

This clone was seen many times. V is TRBV2 and J is TRBJ1-1; D is ambiguous. CDR1 is SNHLY and CDR2 is FYNNEI in the germline V gene. The CDR3 is 9 residues long. V was pared by 5 bases and J by 10 bases, with 5 bases between. The CDR3 region is CASSRVAFF. DNA for the CDR3: TGTGCCAGCAGTAGAGTAGCTTTCTTT.